Following are 23 T cell receptor beta chains from one sample sequenced in a study of early T cells in non-severe SARS-CoV-2 infection. TCRdb reprocessed the 5' RACE reads with MiXCR, giving one entry per CDR3 protein. Found here are 60,000 or so distinct CDR3 sequences, roughly 13% of them singletons; the top ten hold approximately 9.6%. The sample consisted of whole blood. The receptor source for this set is an adult who was a healthcare worker with PCR-confirmed SARS-CoV-2 infection or an uninfected control (not recorded which).

This clonotype occurred a few times. The chain employs TRBV2 and TRBJ2-3; no reliable D call. The germline V gene encodes CDR1 SNHLY and CDR2 FYNNEI. The CDR3 runs 13 residues. V was cut by 8 bases and J by 2 bases, with 11 bases left in between. The CDR3 here is CASGTAFTDTQYF. CDR3 sequence (DNA): TGTGCCAGCGGAACTGCTTTCACAGATACGCAGTATTTT.

Only a few counts were recorded for this clonotype. V gene TRBV24-1 combines with J gene TRBJ1-4; D remains unclear. Looked up from germline, CDR1 is KGHDR and CDR2 is SFDVKD. Trimming pared 4 bases from V and 0 bases from J, leaving 11 bases between. This CDR3 spans 16 amino acids. The CDR3 here is CATSDKNFATNEKLFF. DNA of the CDR3: TGTGCCACCAGTGACAAAAATTTCGCAACTAATGAAAAACTGTTTTTT.

This clonotype was detected once. This chain joins TRBV6-5 and TRBJ1-1; D uncertain. Trimming left V 6 bases short and J 4 bases short, with 12 bases between. Germline V gene data show CDR1 as MNHEY and CDR2 as SVGAGI. The CDR3 runs 13 residues. CDR3 region: CASRETMLTEAFF. CDR3 DNA sequence: TGTGCCAGCAGAGAAACAATGCTCACTGAAGCTTTCTTT.

This sequence joins TRBV7-9 and TRBJ1-1; D may be TRBD1 (5 bases). V was shortened by 3 bases and J by 2 bases, with 13 bases between the two germline ends. The CDR3 is 15 residues long. Germline V gene lookup returns CDR1 SEHNR and CDR2 FQNEAQ (reference sequence). The CDR3 protein is CASSFGGTANTEAFF. For the CDR3, the DNA is TGTGCCAGCAGCTTCGGCGGGACTGCTAACACTGAAGCTTTCTTT.

This clonotype was seen a few times. This chain joins TRBV27 and TRBJ1-3, with 7 positions matching TRBD1. The CDR3 runs to 15 residues. J gave up 8 bases and V 0 bases, and 7 bases lay outside the gene matches. CDR1 and CDR2 (germline): MNHEY, SMNVEV (reference sequence). CDR3 bases: TGTGCCAGCAGTTTATCTCCGGACAGGCCGGACACCATATATTTT. The encoded protein is CASSLSPDRPDTIYF.

This clonotype was found a few times. The rearrangement uses TRBV30 and TRBJ2-3, with 7 bases aligning to TRBD1. Losses at the gene ends were 5 bases for V and 3 bases for J; bases not matched to a gene: 11. The CDR3 is made up of 15 amino acids. Germline values: CDR1 GTSNPN, CDR2 SVGIG (reference sequence). CDR3 residues: CAWEWAGTATDTQYF. In DNA form, the CDR3 reads TGTGCCTGGGAATGGGCTGGGACAGCGACAGATACGCAGTATTTT.

V and J are TRBV12-3 or TRBV12-4 and TRBJ2-2; D is unclear. This CDR3 comprises 17 residues. V dropped 3 bases and J dropped 5 bases, with 19 bases sitting between them. DNA of the CDR3: TGTGCCAGCAGTTTGGCCTCCCAAAGAAGGGCTACCGGGGAGCTGTTTTTT. As protein: CASSLASQRRATGELFF.

This clonotype was recorded many times. The chain couples TRBV3-1 to TRBJ1-3; D gene ambiguous. This CDR3 has 17 residues. The V gene lost 4 bases and the J gene lost 0 bases, with 16 bases spanning the gap. Germline loops: CDR1 LGHDT, CDR2 YNNKEL (reference sequence). In nucleotides, the CDR3 is TGTGCCAGCAGCCCTAGGACGGAGACCTTCTCTGGAAACACCATATATTTT. Amino acid sequence: CASSPRTETFSGNTIYF.

The chain has TRBV5-8 and TRBJ2-7; 7 nucleotides align to TRBD2. The CDR3 extends over 14 amino acids. The V and J ends lost 6 bases and 5 bases, in that order; junction bases with no gene match: 11. Germline loops: CDR1 SGHTS, CDR2 YDEGEE. CDR3 residues: CASTLWEGNDEQYF. The CDR3 DNA reads TGTGCCAGCACCCTTTGGGAGGGGAACGACGAGCAGTACTTC.

J is TRBJ2-7 and V is TRBV3-1, with 7 bases that match TRBD2. The ends lost 0 bases at V and 2 bases at J; junction bases unmatched: 10. From germline, CDR1 is LGHDT and CDR2 YNNKEL (reference sequence). The length of the CDR3 is 17 residues. CDR3 protein: CASSQDIGAGWAYEQYF. CDR3 nucleotide sequence: TGTGCCAGCAGCCAAGATATCGGAGCGGGATGGGCCTACGAGCAGTACTTC.

By its share, this clonotype is medium-sized. The chain combines TRBV6-6 with TRBJ2-1; 10 bases map to TRBD2. This CDR3 spans 20 amino acids. V gave up 0 bases and J gave up 5 bases; unmatched junction bases: 16. Germline V gene lookup returns CDR1 MNHNY and CDR2 SVGAGI (reference sequence). This CDR3 reads CASSYSIGVAGGSENNEQFF. DNA of the CDR3: TGTGCCAGCAGTTACTCGATTGGAGTAGCGGGGGGTTCGGAGAACAATGAGCAGTTCTTC.

This clonotype has only a few counts. This chain connects TRBV19 to TRBJ2-5; D unclear. CDR3 length: 13 residues. V was clipped by 3 bases and J by 5 bases, with 10 bases between them. The germline V gene has CDR1 LNHDA and CDR2 SQIVND (reference sequence). CDR3 sequence reads: CASSISRLETQYF. The DNA of the CDR3 is TGTGCCAGTAGTATCAGCAGGTTGGAGACCCAGTACTTC. Variable domain in full (rest from reference TRBV19 and TRBJ2-5): DGGITQSPKYLFRKEGQNVTLSCEQNLNHDAMYWYRQDPGQGLRLIYYSQIVNDFQKGDIAEGYSVSREKKESFPLTVTSAQKNPTAFYLCASSISRLETQYFGPGTRLLVL.

This clonotype turned up a few times. This rearrangement joins TRBV29-1 to TRBJ1-2; weak D call: TRBD1 (6 bases). The CDR3 spans 12 residues. The ends were cut back, 5 bases at V and 5 bases at J, with 12 bases in the middle. CDR1 is SQVTM and CDR2 is ANQGSEA in the germline V gene. The CDR3 sequence: CSVSGTKYGYTF. The CDR3 coding sequence is TGCAGCGTTAGCGGGACAAAATATGGCTACACCTTC.

This clonotype came up many times. An end of the junction does not agree with germline; a read error may underlie this. The chain uses TRBV6-5 and TRBJ2-4; D unresolved. The CDR3 extends over 15 amino acids. The germline gives CDR1 MNHEY, CDR2 SVGAGI. The CDR3 sequence is CASSPEGSRPNIQYF. The CDR3 DNA follows: TGTGCCAGCAGCCCAGAAGGAAGCCGCCCAAACATTCAGTATTTC.

The table lists this clonotype with many counts. The chain recombines TRBV7-3 with TRBJ2-1; 11 bases are shared with TRBD2. This CDR3 is built from 15 residues. V lost 5 bases, J lost 8 bases, and 8 bases stayed unmatched. The germline V gene encodes CDR1 SGHTA and CDR2 FQGTGA. The CDR3 spells CASSRTSGSSDEQFF. The CDR3 nucleotides read TGTGCCAGCAGCCGGACTAGCGGGTCCAGTGATGAGCAGTTCTTC.

This clonotype was detected many times. V usage is TRBV6-2 or TRBV6-3 and J usage is TRBJ2-7; tentative D call: TRBD2 (6 bases). Per germline, CDR1 MNHEY and CDR2 SVGEGT. The CDR3 has 12 residues. Trimming took 8 bases from V and 3 from J, leaving 11 bases between them. The DNA for the CDR3 is TGTGCCAGCGGGTTGCGGGACTACGAGCAGTACTTC. It codes for CASGLRDYEQYF.

V gene TRBV19 combines with J gene TRBJ1-1; D unresolved. The V gene lost 10 bases and the J gene lost 2 bases, with 14 bases spanning the gap. The CDR3 runs to 13 residues. In germline, CDR1 is LNHDA, CDR2 SQIVND (reference sequence). As DNA, the CDR3 is TGTGCCATAACCGGGATGTCTAACACTGAAGCTTTCTTT. Translation: CAITGMSNTEAFF. Looking up the rest from reference TRBV19 and TRBJ1-1 gives the full variable domain: DGGITQSPKYLFRKEGQNVTLSCEQNLNHDAMYWYRQDPGQGLRLIYYSQIVNDFQKGDIAEGYSVSREKKESFPLTVTSAQKNPTAFYLCAITGMSNTEAFFGQGTRLTVV.

This clonotype was counted only a few times. The chain couples TRBV7-3 to TRBJ1-1, with no clear D. The length of the CDR3 is 13 residues. In germline, CDR1 is SGHTA, CDR2 FQGTGA. V dropped 5 bases and J dropped 1 base, with 8 bases sitting between them. CDR3 region: CASSNGPNTEAFF. CDR3 coding DNA: TGTGCCAGCAGCAACGGGCCGAACACTGAAGCTTTCTTT.

V gene TRBV20-1 combines with J gene TRBJ2-3; D perhaps matches TRBD2 (5 bases). Germline V gene sequence: CDR1 DFQATT, CDR2 SNEGSKA (reference sequence). The CDR3 has 14 amino acids. V dropped 3 bases and J dropped 2 bases, with 12 bases sitting between them. CDR3 in amino acids: CSARSGSNTDTQYF. Here the CDR3 DNA reads TGCAGTGCTAGGAGCGGTTCTAACACAGATACGCAGTATTTT.

This clonotype has at least ten counts. The J gene is TRBJ2-4, the V gene TRBV6-5; 7 bases fit TRBD2. There are 13 residues in the CDR3. Germline V gives CDR1 MNHEY, CDR2 SVGAGI. Losses at the gene ends were 7 bases for V and 1 base for J; bases not matched to a gene: 1. The CDR3, as DNA: TGTGCCAGCATCGGGGGGGCCAAAAACATTCAGTACTTC. This translates into CASIGGAKNIQYF.

This clonotype has ten or more counts. This CDR3 is CASSSPDRGAQFF. CDR3 coding DNA: TGTGCCAGCAGTTCCCCTGACAGGGGGGCGCAGTTCTTC. The V call is TRBV7-9, the J call TRBJ2-1, with 9 nucleotides matching TRBD1. The CDR3 sequence is 13 residues long. The germline V gene has CDR1 SEHNR and CDR2 FQNEAQ (reference sequence). The J segment lost 12 bases and the V segment lost 6 bases, leaving 9 bases of the junction unmatched.

This clonotype showed up many times. The chain joins TRBV10-3 to TRBJ2-6; D gene uncertain. The CDR3 spans 14 residues. The germline CDR1 and CDR2 sequences are ENHRY and SYGVKD. V lost 6 bases and J 0 bases, leaving 6 bases between the germline ends. CDR3 residues: CAIRRNSGANVLTF. The CDR3 nucleotides are TGTGCCATCAGACGAAACTCTGGGGCCAACGTCCTGACTTTC.

This clonotype was observed at least ten times. The chain couples TRBV12-3 or TRBV12-4 to TRBJ2-1; D gene ambiguous. The CDR3 is 13 amino acids. Trimming removed 7 bases from V and 9 bases from J, with 16 bases in between. CDR3 amino acids: CASKISHSLEQFF. CDR3 nucleotides: TGTGCCAGCAAGATCTCACACTCGCTTGAGCAGTTCTTC.